This T cell receptor (beta chain) was observed in a study of T cell responses to AZD1222 COVID-19 vaccine. Whole-study findings and limits: Among spike-specific TCRs, nearly half reportedly target unmutated variant regions.

The length of the CDR3 is 13 residues. The ends were cut back, 0 bases at V and 10 bases at J, with 12 bases in the middle. Germline V gives CDR1 KGHSH, CDR2 LQKENI. Concerning this clone itself: Its antigen is still unknown.

Measured with immunoSEQ multiplex PCR; TCRdb has only the in-frame clones, and not every one. This table has over 100,000 clones, 91% appearing once. The chain joins TRBV18 to TRBJ1-1; D is undetermined. Sequenced here: peripheral blood, sampled on day 0 of AZD1222 vaccination. This TCR was recovered from an adult in good health. CDR3 region: CASSPPNRGVAFF. CDR3 coding DNA: TGTGCCAGCTCACCACCGAACCGGGGAGTAGCTTTCTTT.